A selection of T cell receptor beta chains follows, all from one sample in a study of T cells in Graves' hyperthyroidism and ophthalmopathy. One entry per CDR3 protein results from TCRdb running MiXCR on the multiplex PCR reads. The table lists fewer than 450,000 distinct CDR3 sequences, 11% to 15% of them singletons. Sequencing used blood. The receptor set was obtained from a man aged 50 to 60 with Graves' ophthalmopathy. Each CDR3 is given with its conserved first and last residue. The D gene is left open where the match is weak. A row's size may be missing; if present it is once, few, many or a size class.

d_gene: NA; j_gene: TRBJ2-1; abundance: many; v_gene: TRBV20-1; CDR3nt: TGCAGTGCTAGAGATGCGGGACTTTACAATGAGCAGTTCTTC; CDR3aa: CSARDAGLYNEQFF
d_gene: NA; j_gene: TRBJ2-7; abundance: few; v_gene: TRBV20-1; CDR3nt: TGCGGTGCTAGGGGGCCGGGACTAGACTCCTACGAGCAGTACTTC; CDR3aa: CGARGPGLDSYEQYF
d_gene: TRBD1; j_gene: TRBJ2-1; abundance: many; v_gene: TRBV2; CDR3nt: TGTGCCAGCAGTGACAAAGGGACAGGGACGGGCAATGAGCAGTTCTTC; CDR3aa: CASSDKGTGTGNEQFF
d_gene: NA; j_gene: TRBJ2-1; abundance: NA; v_gene: TRBV4-1; CDR3nt: TGCGCCAGCAGCCCCCTCTGGCAAGGCGAGCAGTTCTTC; CDR3aa: CASSPLWQGEQFF
d_gene: NA; j_gene: TRBJ2-5; abundance: NA; v_gene: TRBV24-1; CDR3nt: TGTGCCACCAGTGCGACGGGTTATGGAGAGACCCAGTACTTC; CDR3aa: CATSATGYGETQYF
d_gene: NA; j_gene: TRBJ1-2; abundance: many; v_gene: TRBV5-8; CDR3nt: TGTGCCAGCAGCGACACGGGACGTTCGGTGGGTGGCTACACCTTC; CDR3aa: CASSDTGRSVGGYTF
d_gene: NA; j_gene: TRBJ2-5; abundance: NA; v_gene: TRBV5-1; CDR3nt: TGCGCCAGCAGCCCCTGGACAGAATCCGGGGCCCAGTACTTC; CDR3aa: CASSPWTESGAQYF
d_gene: NA; j_gene: TRBJ1-1; abundance: many; v_gene: TRBV7-2; CDR3nt: TGTGCCAGCAGCTTAGTGGGCAGGGCTGGCACTGAAGCTTTCTTT; CDR3aa: CASSLVGRAGTEAFF
d_gene: NA; j_gene: TRBJ1-1; abundance: NA; v_gene: TRBV19; CDR3nt: TGTGCCAGTAGTATAACTTTCTCGGGGGCGCTTACTGAAGCTTTCTTT; CDR3aa: CASSITFSGALTEAFF
d_gene: NA; j_gene: TRBJ2-7; abundance: many; v_gene: TRBV11-2; CDR3nt: TGTGCCAGCAGCCGACCTGAGGGAGTTAGAGTGGAGCAGTACTTC; CDR3aa: CASSRPEGVRVEQYF
d_gene: TRBD2; j_gene: TRBJ2-2; abundance: many; v_gene: TRBV27; CDR3nt: TGTGCCAGCAGCGGACTAGCGGGTACCGGGGAGCTGTTTTTT; CDR3aa: CASSGLAGTGELFF
d_gene: NA; j_gene: TRBJ2-7; abundance: many; v_gene: TRBV6-1; CDR3nt: TGTGCCAGCCGCGGCACTCCCTACGAGCAGTACTTC; CDR3aa: CASRGTPYEQYF
d_gene: NA; j_gene: TRBJ2-7; abundance: few; v_gene: TRBV27; CDR3nt: TGTGCCAGCAGAGGAGGGATGACAAATTCCTACGAGCAGTACTTC; CDR3aa: CASRGGMTNSYEQYF
d_gene: TRBD2; j_gene: TRBJ2-4; abundance: few; v_gene: TRBV27; CDR3nt: TGTGCCAGCAGCCTTAAGTGGTCGGGAGGAAACATTCAGTACTTC; CDR3aa: CASSLKWSGGNIQYF
d_gene: NA; j_gene: TRBJ2-1; abundance: many; v_gene: TRBV29-1; CDR3nt: TGCAGCGTTGTGGTCCGACAGAGCAAATACAATGAGCAGTTCTTC; CDR3aa: CSVVVRQSKYNEQFF
d_gene: NA; j_gene: TRBJ2-3; abundance: few; v_gene: TRBV19; CDR3nt: TGTGCCAGTAGTCCGGGACACCAGTTGACAGATACGCAGTATTTT; CDR3aa: CASSPGHQLTDTQYF
d_gene: NA; j_gene: TRBJ1-1; abundance: many; v_gene: TRBV3-1; CDR3nt: TGTGCCAGCAGCCCACGGGATGGGGGGCGGAGCACTGAAGCTTTCTTT; CDR3aa: CASSPRDGGRSTEAFF
d_gene: NA; j_gene: TRBJ2-1; abundance: many; v_gene: TRBV5-1; CDR3nt: TGCGCCAGCAGCTTGGATGGACTCTCCTACAATGAGCAGTTCTTC; CDR3aa: CASSLDGLSYNEQFF
d_gene: NA; j_gene: TRBJ2-7; abundance: many; v_gene: TRBV6-1; CDR3nt: TGTGCCAGCAGCTTAGGGCCCCTCTACGAGCAGTACTTC; CDR3aa: CASSLGPLYEQYF
d_gene: TRBD2; j_gene: TRBJ2-5; abundance: NA; v_gene: TRBV5-1; CDR3nt: TGCGCCAGCAGCTTACGACTAGCGGGAGGGGCGGAGACCCAGTACTTC; CDR3aa: CASSLRLAGGAETQYF
d_gene: NA; j_gene: TRBJ1-3; abundance: NA; v_gene: TRBV3-1; CDR3nt: TGTGCCAGCGCTATAGCCACTGGAAACACCATATATTTT; CDR3aa: CASAIATGNTIYF
d_gene: NA; j_gene: TRBJ1-2; abundance: few; v_gene: TRBV7-8; CDR3nt: TGTGCCAGCAGCTTAGTCCGGGTACAGGTCGGCTACACCTTC; CDR3aa: CASSLVRVQVGYTF
d_gene: TRBD2; j_gene: TRBJ2-1; abundance: many; v_gene: TRBV12-3/TRBV12-4; CDR3nt: TGTGCCAGCAGGGAGACTAGCGGGAGCTACAATGAGCAGTTCTTC; CDR3aa: CASRETSGSYNEQFF
d_gene: NA; j_gene: TRBJ2-2; abundance: many; v_gene: TRBV14; CDR3nt: TGTGCCAGCAGCCCGTCGAGGGCCGGGGAGCTGTTTTTT; CDR3aa: CASSPSRAGELFF
d_gene: NA; j_gene: TRBJ1-2; abundance: NA; v_gene: TRBV30; CDR3nt: TGTGCCTGGAGTCCCGGGGGAAGCTACACCTTC; CDR3aa: CAWSPGGSYTF
d_gene: NA; j_gene: TRBJ1-2; abundance: many; v_gene: TRBV20-1; CDR3nt: TGCAGTGTTAACGGGGCAGGGGCATGGGGCTATGGCTACACCTTC; CDR3aa: CSVNGAGAWGYGYTF
d_gene: NA; j_gene: TRBJ2-7; abundance: few; v_gene: TRBV6-1; CDR3nt: TGTGCCAGCAGTGAAGAGACCGCCTACGAGCAGTACTTC; CDR3aa: CASSEETAYEQYF
d_gene: NA; j_gene: TRBJ2-5; abundance: NA; v_gene: TRBV20-1; CDR3nt: TGCAGTGCTAGCAGAGTAGGGACGGGATTGAAGACCCAGTACTTC; CDR3aa: CSASRVGTGLKTQYF
d_gene: TRBD1; j_gene: TRBJ1-2; abundance: many; v_gene: TRBV3-1; CDR3nt: TGTGCCAGCAGCCAAGAGACAGGGCCTGGATATGGCTACACCTTC; CDR3aa: CASSQETGPGYGYTF
d_gene: TRBD2; j_gene: TRBJ2-7; abundance: NA; v_gene: TRBV6-1; CDR3nt: TGTGCCAGCAGTCAAACTAGCGACTACGAGCAGTACTTC; CDR3aa: CASSQTSDYEQYF
d_gene: NA; j_gene: TRBJ1-2; abundance: many; v_gene: TRBV15; CDR3nt: TGTGCCACCAGCTCCGGGACCCAAAAAACTGGCTACACCTTC; CDR3aa: CATSSGTQKTGYTF
d_gene: TRBD2; j_gene: TRBJ2-7; abundance: many; v_gene: TRBV7-9; CDR3nt: TGTGCCAGCAGCTTGGCGCTAGCGGGAGCGGACGAGCAGTACTTC; CDR3aa: CASSLALAGADEQYF
d_gene: TRBD1; j_gene: TRBJ2-5; abundance: many; v_gene: TRBV20-1; CDR3nt: TGCAGTGCAACCGGGACAGGGAGGGTGGAGACCCAGTACTTC; CDR3aa: CSATGTGRVETQYF
d_gene: TRBD2; j_gene: TRBJ2-6; abundance: NA; v_gene: TRBV6-2/TRBV6-3; CDR3nt: TGTGCCAGCAGTCCTGAGGACGGGAGGGTCTCTGGGGCCAACGTCCTGACTTTC; CDR3aa: CASSPEDGRVSGANVLTF
d_gene: NA; j_gene: TRBJ2-5; abundance: many; v_gene: TRBV7-9; CDR3nt: TGTGCCAGCAGCTTAGAGGCTTCTGGGGAGACCCAGTACTTC; CDR3aa: CASSLEASGETQYF
d_gene: TRBD2; j_gene: TRBJ2-1; abundance: few; v_gene: TRBV6-1; CDR3nt: TGTGCCAGCAGCGGGCAGCGGGGATCCTACAATGAGCAGTTCTTC; CDR3aa: CASSGQRGSYNEQFF
d_gene: NA; j_gene: TRBJ2-5; abundance: many; v_gene: TRBV20-1; CDR3nt: TGCAGTGCTAGATATTTCTCAAGCAGACAAGAGACCCAGTACTTC; CDR3aa: CSARYFSSRQETQYF
d_gene: TRBD2; j_gene: TRBJ2-5; abundance: many; v_gene: TRBV28; CDR3nt: TGTGCCAGCACCGCGGGAGACGGGGAGACCCAGTACTTC; CDR3aa: CASTAGDGETQYF
d_gene: NA; j_gene: TRBJ2-2; abundance: NA; v_gene: TRBV6-2/TRBV6-3; CDR3nt: TGTGCCAGCAGTTACGGGGGTGGCCCGATGTCGACCGGGGAGCTGTTTTTT; CDR3aa: CASSYGGGPMSTGELFF
d_gene: TRBD1; j_gene: TRBJ2-7; abundance: NA; v_gene: TRBV12-3/TRBV12-4; CDR3nt: TGTGCCAGCAGTTTATCCGGGGGACAGGCCTACGAGCAGTACTTC; CDR3aa: CASSLSGGQAYEQYF